The next 19 T cell receptor beta chains were all read from a single sample in a study of blood T cell repertoires in COVID-19. Libraries were prepared by immunoSEQ multiplex PCR; TCRdb keeps only in-frame clonotypes and omits some of them. The sample yields 360,000 or so clones, about 90% seen once. The sequencing sample was made of PBMCs or T cells enriched from blood (not recorded which). These TCRs come from a woman aged 25 to 45 who had recovered from COVID-19.

This clone was found a few times. The same CDR3 also results from other DNA sequences found in this sample. The chain is built from TRBV27 and TRBJ1-1; 9 nucleotides line up with TRBD1. The germline V gene has CDR1 MNHEY and CDR2 SMNVEV (reference sequence). The CDR3 has 15 amino acids. V shed 5 bases and J 0 bases; nucleotides not matched to a gene: 4. The CDR3 region is CASSPTGGMNTEAFF. In nucleotides, the CDR3 is TGTGCCAGCAGTCCAACAGGGGGCATGAACACTGAAGCTTTCTTT.

The V and J genes are TRBV5-1 and TRBJ2-5; TRBD1 aligns across 8 bases. This CDR3 comprises 15 residues. V lost 0 bases, J lost 4 bases, and 5 bases stayed unmatched. CDR1 is SGHRS, CDR2 YFSETQ, per germline. CDR3 nucleotides: TGCGCCAGCAGCTTGGGCCAGGGGGCGGCAGAGACCCAGTACTTC. Residues: CASSLGQGAAETQYF.

The table lists this clone with a count of one. The V call is TRBV7-6, the J call TRBJ2-1, with TRBD2 identical over 7 bases. Germline CDR1 reads SGHVS; CDR2 reads FNYEAQ. V dropped 6 bases and J dropped 2; count of bases not matched to a gene: 10. There are 16 residues in the CDR3. The CDR3 region is CASSQWVGGTYNEQFF. The CDR3 DNA is TGTGCCAGCAGTCAATGGGTCGGGGGGACCTACAATGAGCAGTTCTTC. Filled out from reference TRBV7-6 and TRBJ2-1, the complete variable domain reads GAGVSQSPRYKVTKRGQDVALRCDPISGHVSLYWYRQALGQGPEFLTYFNYEAQQDKSGLPNDRFSAERPEGSISTLTIQRTEQRDSAMYRCASSQWVGGTYNEQFFGPGTRLTVL.

The V gene is TRBV4-2, the J gene TRBJ2-1; perhaps TRBD2 as D (5 bases). Germline CDR1 is LGHNA and CDR2 is YNFKEQ. Trimming cost V 6 bases and J 6 bases, with 9 bases left between them. The CDR3 sequence is 12 residues long. In DNA form, the CDR3 reads TGTGCCAGCAGTCGGGGTCCCAATGAGCAGTTCTTC. This sequence encodes CASSRGPNEQFF.

The chain couples TRBV16 to TRBJ1-1; 7 bases are a match to TRBD1. V was pared by 0 bases and J by 8 bases, with 9 bases of the junction left unmatched. The CDR3 contains 15 residues. Germline-derived CDR1 and CDR2 are KGHSY and FQNENV. CDR3 region: CASSQSLSGGREAFF. As DNA, the CDR3 is TGTGCCAGCAGCCAATCGCTCTCAGGGGGAAGGGAAGCTTTCTTT.

The gene calls are TRBV20-1 and TRBJ2-1; D uncertain. The CDR3 has 16 residues. V was cut by 3 bases and J by 4 bases, with 19 bases left in between. Per the germline V gene, CDR1 is DFQATT and CDR2 is SNEGSKA (reference sequence). DNA for the CDR3: TGCAGTGCTAGTTTTCTAGGTCAGTCCCGATACAATGAGCAGTTCTTC. This codes for CSASFLGQSRYNEQFF.

This chain's CDR3 is CSVDKATNYGYTF. The CDR3 nucleotides read TGCAGCGTGGACAAGGCCACTAACTATGGCTACACCTTC. V gene TRBV29-1 combines with J gene TRBJ1-2; TRBD1 is a possible D gene (5 bases). Between the trimmed V and J ends, which lost 6 bases and 0 bases, there was a span of 11 bases. The germline CDR1 and CDR2 sequences are SQVTM and ANQGSEA. The CDR3 spans 13 residues.

This clone was seen a handful of times. The V gene is TRBV5-1, the J gene TRBJ1-2, with TRBD1 matching 7 bases. The V gene's germline CDR1 is SGHRS and CDR2 YFSETQ. The CDR3 runs 14 residues. J was trimmed by 4 bases and V by 2 bases; bases with no gene match: 5. The CDR3 reads CASSLGGLLYGYTF. CDR3 nucleotides: TGCGCCAGCAGCTTAGGGGGCCTCCTCTATGGCTACACCTTC.

This clone was counted many times. The chain uses TRBV4-2 and TRBJ2-5, with 10 bases identical to TRBD1. Germline CDR1 is LGHNA and CDR2 is YNFKEQ. CDR3 length: 16 residues. J lost 3 bases, V lost 0 bases, and 4 bases had no gene match. The CDR3 nucleotides are TGTGCCAGCAGCCAAGAGATTGGGACAGGGGAAGAGACCCAGTACTTC. Its translation: CASSQEIGTGEETQYF.

A few counts support this clone. This chain joins TRBV7-6 and TRBJ2-3, with D tentatively TRBD1 (6 bases). The germline V and J ends were trimmed by 3 bases and 2 bases, with 15 bases remaining between them. Per germline, CDR1 SGHVS and CDR2 FNYEAQ. This CDR3 region has 16 residues. CDR3 DNA: TGTGCCAGCAGCTTGGGACATTCCAGTCACACAGATACGCAGTATTTT. Its protein product is CASSLGHSSHTDTQYF.

The chain carries TRBV4-2 and TRBJ1-1; D remains ambiguous. In germline, CDR1 is LGHNA, CDR2 YNFKEQ. The CDR3 is made up of 15 amino acids. Trimming left V 4 bases short and J 0 bases short, with 12 bases between. CDR3 bases: TGTGCCAGCAGCCTTAACCCGGGGATGAACACTGAAGCTTTCTTT. Its protein is CASSLNPGMNTEAFF.

The genes are TRBV7-6 and TRBJ2-5; D might be TRBD1 (6 bases). This CDR3 contains 15 residues. Per germline, CDR1 SGHVS and CDR2 FNYEAQ. The V gene lost 7 bases and the J gene lost 3 bases, with 18 bases spanning the gap. The DNA for the CDR3 is TGTGCCAGCACCTACCAACAGGGCCAGGAAGAGACCCAGTACTTC. Its translation: CASTYQQGQEETQYF.

Here the CDR3 reads CASSLGQISTDTQYF. DNA of the CDR3: TGCGCCAGCAGCCTAGGACAGATAAGCACAGATACGCAGTATTTT. This chain connects TRBV10-1 to TRBJ2-3; D perhaps matches TRBD1 (6 bases). This CDR3 comprises 15 residues. Per the germline V gene, CDR1 is WNHNN and CDR2 is SYGVQD (reference sequence). V gave up 6 bases and J gave up 0 bases, with 13 bases separating them.

This clone has more than one count but fewer than ten. The chain is built from TRBV2 and TRBJ1-3; D ambiguous. The CDR3 loop spans 12 amino acids. From germline, CDR1 is SNHLY and CDR2 FYNNEI. Trimming removed 7 bases from V and 3 bases from J, with 7 bases in between. CDR3 coding DNA: TGTGCCAGCACAGGCTTTGGAAACACCATATATTTT. Translated, it gives CASTGFGNTIYF. The whole variable domain, remainder taken from reference TRBV2 and TRBJ1-3, is EPEVTQTPSHQVTQMGQEVILRCVPISNHLYFYWYRQILGQKVEFLVSFYNNEISEKSEIFDDQFSVERPDGSNFTLKIRSTKLEDSAMYFCASTGFGNTIYFGEGSWLTVV.

This rearrangement joins TRBV3-1 (or the pseudogene TRBV3-2) to TRBJ2-5; 15 bases fit TRBD2. The V gene end was trimmed by 1 base and the J gene end by 5 bases; junction bases not matched to a gene: 5. In germline, CDR1 is LGHDT, CDR2 YNNKEL (reference sequence). This CDR3 has 17 residues. The CDR3 DNA reads as TGTGCCAGCAGCCAAGGGACTAGCGGGGGGGCCTGGGAGACCCAGTACTTC. This translates into CASSQGTSGGAWETQYF.

This chain connects TRBV4-1 to TRBJ2-1; 8 bases are a match to TRBD2. Germline V gives CDR1 MGHRA, CDR2 YSYEKL. The J segment lost 9 bases and the V segment lost 1 base, leaving 11 bases of the junction unmatched. The CDR3 covers 16 residues. This chain's CDR3 is CASSQVSGSATGEQFF. In nucleotides, the CDR3 is TGCGCCAGCAGCCAAGTCAGCGGGAGTGCCACGGGTGAGCAGTTCTTC.

This clone was detected many times. The chain is built from TRBV7-2 and TRBJ2-2; no firm D call. Germline V lookup: CDR1 SGHTA, CDR2 FQGNSA. V was cut by 6 bases and J by 2 bases, with 10 bases left in between. The CDR3 has 14 amino acids. CDR3: CASRRLVNTGELFF. The CDR3 DNA reads as TGTGCCAGCAGACGTCTAGTAAACACCGGGGAGCTGTTTTTT. The complete variable domain, with remaining parts taken from reference TRBV7-2 and TRBJ2-2, reads GAGVSQSPSNKVTEKGKDVELRCDPISGHTALYWYRQSLGQGLEFLIYFQGNSAPDKSGLPSDRFSAERTGGSVSTLTIQRTQQEDSAVYLCASRRLVNTGELFFGEGSRLTVL.

The chain recombines TRBV11-3 with TRBJ2-3; 11 nucleotides line up with TRBD2. This CDR3 is 16 amino acids long. After removal of 0 bases from V and 6 bases from J, the junction contained 5 bases not matched to a gene. Germline-derived CDR1 and CDR2 are SGHNT and YENEEA. DNA of the CDR3: TGTGCCAGCAGCTTAGAGCATAGCGGGGGGGCGGATACGCAGTATTTT. Protein sequence: CASSLEHSGGADTQYF.

V gene TRBV9 combines with J gene TRBJ2-2; 12 positions match TRBD1. This CDR3 contains 16 residues. Per germline, CDR1 SGDLS and CDR2 YYNGEE. V shed 1 base and J 11 bases; nucleotides not matched to a gene: 9. The CDR3 region is CASSVSGGQGARELFF. The CDR3 DNA sequence: TGTGCCAGCAGCGTATCCGGGGGACAGGGGGCAAGAGAGCTGTTTTTT. Full variable domain (rest looked up from reference TRBV9 and TRBJ2-2): DSGVTQTPKHLITATGQRVTLRCSPRSGDLSVYWYQQSLDQGLQFLIQYYNGEERAKGNILERFSAQQFPDLHSELNLSSLELGDSALYFCASSVSGGQGARELFFGEGSRLTVL.